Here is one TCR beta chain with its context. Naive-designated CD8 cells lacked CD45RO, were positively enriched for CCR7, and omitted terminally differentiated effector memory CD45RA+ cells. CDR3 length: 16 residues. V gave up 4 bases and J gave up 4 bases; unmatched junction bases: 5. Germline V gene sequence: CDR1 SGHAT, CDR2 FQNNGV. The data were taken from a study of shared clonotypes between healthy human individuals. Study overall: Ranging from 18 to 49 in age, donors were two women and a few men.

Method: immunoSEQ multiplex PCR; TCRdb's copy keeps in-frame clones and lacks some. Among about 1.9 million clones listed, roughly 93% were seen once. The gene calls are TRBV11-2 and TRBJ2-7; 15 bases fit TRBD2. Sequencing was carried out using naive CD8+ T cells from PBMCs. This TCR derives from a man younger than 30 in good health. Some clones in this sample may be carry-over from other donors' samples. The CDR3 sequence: CASSSIGLAGGYEQYF. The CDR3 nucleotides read TGTGCCAGCAGCTCCATCGGACTAGCGGGAGGGTACGAGCAGTACTTC.